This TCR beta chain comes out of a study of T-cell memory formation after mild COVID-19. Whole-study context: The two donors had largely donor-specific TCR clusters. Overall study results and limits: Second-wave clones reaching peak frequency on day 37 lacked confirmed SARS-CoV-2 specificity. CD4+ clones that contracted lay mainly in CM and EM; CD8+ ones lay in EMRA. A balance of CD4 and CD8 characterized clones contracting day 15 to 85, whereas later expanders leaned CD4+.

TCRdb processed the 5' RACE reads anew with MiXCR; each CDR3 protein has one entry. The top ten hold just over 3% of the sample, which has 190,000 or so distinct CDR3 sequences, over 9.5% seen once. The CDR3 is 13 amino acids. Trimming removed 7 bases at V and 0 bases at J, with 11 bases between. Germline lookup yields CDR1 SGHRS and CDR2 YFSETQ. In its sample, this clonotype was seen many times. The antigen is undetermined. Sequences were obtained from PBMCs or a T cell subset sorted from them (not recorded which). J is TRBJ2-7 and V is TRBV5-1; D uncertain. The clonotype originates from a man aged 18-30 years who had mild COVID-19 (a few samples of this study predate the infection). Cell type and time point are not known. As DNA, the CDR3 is TGCGCCAGCGCTACCAGGAGCTCCTACGAGCAGTACTTC. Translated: CASATRSSYEQYF.